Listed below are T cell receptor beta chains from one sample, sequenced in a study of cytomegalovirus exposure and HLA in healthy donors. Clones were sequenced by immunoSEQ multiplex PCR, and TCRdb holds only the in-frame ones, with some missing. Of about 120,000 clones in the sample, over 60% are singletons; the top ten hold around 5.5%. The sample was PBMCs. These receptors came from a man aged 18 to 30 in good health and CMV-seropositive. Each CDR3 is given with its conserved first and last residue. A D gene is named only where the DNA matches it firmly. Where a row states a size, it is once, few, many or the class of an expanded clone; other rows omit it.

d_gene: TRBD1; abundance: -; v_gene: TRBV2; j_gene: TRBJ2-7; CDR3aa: CASRWGQTYEQYF; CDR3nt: TGTGCCAGCAGATGGGGACAGACCTACGAGCAGTACTTC
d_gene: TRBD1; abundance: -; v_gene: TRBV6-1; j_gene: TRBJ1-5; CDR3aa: CASSAGQGLNSNQPQHF; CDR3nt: TGTGCCAGCAGTGCGGGACAGGGGCTCAATAGCAATCAGCCCCAGCATTTT
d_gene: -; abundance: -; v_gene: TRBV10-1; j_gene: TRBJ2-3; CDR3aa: CASNRDIGDTQYF; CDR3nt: TGCGCCAGCAACAGGGATATAGGAGATACGCAGTATTTT
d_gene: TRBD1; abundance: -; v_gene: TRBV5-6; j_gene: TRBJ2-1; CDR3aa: CASSSSDRISSYNEQFF; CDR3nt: TGTGCCAGCAGCTCGTCGGACAGGATTAGCTCCTACAATGAGCAGTTCTTC
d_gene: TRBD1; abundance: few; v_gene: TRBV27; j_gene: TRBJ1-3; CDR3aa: CASSLTGQGPYSGNTIYF; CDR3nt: TGTGCCAGCAGTTTGACCGGACAGGGGCCATACTCTGGAAACACCATATATTTT
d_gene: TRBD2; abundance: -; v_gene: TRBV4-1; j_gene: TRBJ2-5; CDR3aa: CASSHRGTKDQETQYF; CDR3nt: TGCGCCAGCAGCCACCGGGGGACTAAAGACCAAGAGACCCAGTACTTC
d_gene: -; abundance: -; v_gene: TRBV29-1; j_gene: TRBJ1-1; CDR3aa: CSVDLATEAFF; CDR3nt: TGCAGCGTTGATTTGGCCACTGAAGCTTTCTTT
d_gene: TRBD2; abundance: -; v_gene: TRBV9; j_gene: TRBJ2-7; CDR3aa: CASSSGGTSYEQYF; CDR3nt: TGTGCCAGCAGCTCCGGTGGGACTAGCTACGAGCAGTACTTC
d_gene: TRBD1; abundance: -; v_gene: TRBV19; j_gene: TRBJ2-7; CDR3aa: CASSIGQGGFYEQYF; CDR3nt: TGTGCCAGTAGTATAGGACAGGGGGGCTTCTACGAGCAGTACTTC
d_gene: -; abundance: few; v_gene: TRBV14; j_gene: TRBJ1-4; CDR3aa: CASSLYREKLFF; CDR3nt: TGTGCCAGCAGCCTCTACAGGGAGAAACTGTTTTTT
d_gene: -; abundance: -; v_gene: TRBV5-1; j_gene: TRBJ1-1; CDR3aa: CASSLGASGTEAFF; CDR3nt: TGCGCCAGCAGCTTGGGGGCCAGCGGAACTGAAGCTTTCTTT